These T cell receptor beta chains were read from a single sample in a study of T cell repertoires in cytomegalovirus infection. TCRdb processed the reads anew with MiXCR; each CDR3 protein has one entry. The sample lists around 550,000 distinct CDR3 sequences, 26% occurring once. The sample comprised PBMCs. The source of these receptors is a human donor in good health (CMV status not recorded). Some clones in this sample may be carry-over from other donors' samples. Each CDR3 is given with its conserved first and last residue. The order of the fields is J gene, D gene, CDR3 length, V gene, clone size, CDR3 protein, CDR3 DNA. D genes are given only for firm matches. Only some rows state a clone size, as once, few, many or a class for expanded clones.

TRBJ2-2 | TRBD1 | 17 | TRBV6-2/TRBV6-3 | few | CASSYTTGRPNTGELFF | TGTGCCAGCAGTTACACGACAGGGCGCCCGAACACCGGGGAGCTGTTTTTT
TRBJ2-5 | . | 12 | TRBV3-1 | . | CASSQQAETQYF | TGTGCCAGCAGCCAGCAAGCAGAGACCCAGTACTTC
TRBJ2-5 | . | 13 | TRBV7-6 | . | CASSMTTLEIQYF | TGTGCCAGCAGCATGACTACGCTGGAGATCCAGTACTTC
TRBJ2-5 | . | 15 | TRBV20-1 | few | CSAAWDVGQLETQYF | TGCAGTGCCGCCTGGGACGTAGGACAATTGGAGACCCAGTACTTC
TRBJ1-1 | TRBD1 | 15 | TRBV7-2 | many | CASSLVSQGSTEAFF | TGTGCCAGCAGCTTAGTCTCACAGGGGAGTACTGAAGCTTTCTTT
TRBJ2-5 | TRBD1 | 20 | TRBV28 | few | CASTVRPFRNRDRRKETQYF | TGTGCCAGCACCGTACGGCCATTCCGAAACCGGGACAGAAGAAAAGAGACCCAGTACTTC
TRBJ1-1 | . | 13 | TRBV4-3 | . | CASSQEGNTGAFF | TGCGCCAGCAGCCAAGAAGGGAACACCGGAGCTTTCTTT
TRBJ1-6 | TRBD1 | 16 | TRBV7-6 | . | CASSLGQGSFNSPLHF | TGTGCCAGCAGCTTAGGACAGGGGAGCTTTAATTCACCCCTCCACTTT
TRBJ2-7 | TRBD1 | 10 | TRBV20-1 | once | CSATPGQPYF | TGCAGTGCTACCCCGGGACAGCCGTACTTC
TRBJ1-3 | . | 21 | TRBV12-3/TRBV12-4 | few | CASRPPSGTFVLDYAGNTIYF | TGTGCCAGCAGACCCCCATCAGGGACCTTCGTGTTGGACTACGCTGGAAACACCATATATTTT
TRBJ2-3 | TRBD2 | 17 | TRBV7-9 | . | CASSLVLGLAGEDTQYF | TGTGCCAGCAGCTTAGTTTTGGGACTAGCGGGAGAGGATACGCAGTATTTT
TRBJ2-2 | TRBD2 | 15 | TRBV2 | few | CASRRTSGSTGELFF | TGTGCCAGCAGAAGGACTAGCGGGAGCACCGGGGAGCTGTTTTTT
TRBJ2-3 | TRBD2 | 14 | TRBV12-3/TRBV12-4 | . | CASSHLTSADTQYF | TGTGCCAGCAGTCACCTCACTAGCGCAGATACGCAGTATTTT
TRBJ1-1 | . | 14 | TRBV7-2 | many | CASSLVYVNTEAFF | TGTGCCAGCAGCTTAGTTTATGTGAACACTGAAGCTTTCTTT
TRBJ1-1 | . | 13 | TRBV29-1 | . | CSVPAQPDTEAFF | TGCAGCGTTCCGGCACAACCGGACACTGAAGCTTTCTTT
TRBJ1-2 | TRBD1 | 15 | TRBV28 | . | CASSLFGTGVEGYTF | TGTGCCAGCAGTTTATTCGGGACAGGGGTTGAGGGCTACACCTTC
TRBJ2-1 | . | 14 | TRBV7-8 | . | CASSFKAYNNEQFF | TGTGCCAGCAGCTTCAAGGCCTACAACAATGAGCAGTTCTTC
TRBJ2-1 | . | 19 | TRBV20-1 | few | CSARDLSGEISPLYNEQFF | TGCAGTGCTAGAGATCTAAGCGGCGAGATCTCCCCCCTCTACAATGAGCAGTTCTTC
TRBJ1-1 | TRBD1 | 13 | TRBV20-1 | . | CSGPRTGATEAFF | TGCAGTGGCCCCCGGACAGGGGCCACTGAAGCTTTCTTT
TRBJ2-7 | TRBD2 | 14 | TRBV6-2/TRBV6-3 | . | CASSYGGRGIQQYF | TGTGCCAGCAGTTACGGCGGGAGGGGCATTCAGCAGTACTTC
TRBJ2-2 | . | 17 | TRBV27 | . | CASSSPGPLGVPGELFF | TGTGCCAGCAGTTCCCCCGGGCCTCTAGGAGTTCCCGGGGAGCTGTTTTTT
TRBJ2-7 | TRBD2 | 16 | TRBV7-8 | . | CASSTVVGLEIYEQYF | TGTGCCAGCAGCACGGTAGTTGGACTAGAGATATACGAGCAGTACTTC
TRBJ1-1 | . | 12 | TRBV5-6 | . | CASNLGANEAFF | TGTGCCAGCAACCTTGGGGCCAATGAAGCTTTCTTT
TRBJ2-5 | . | 18 | TRBV7-8 | many | CASSHGAASVMYQETQYF | TGTGCCAGCAGCCATGGGGCGGCTAGCGTTATGTACCAAGAGACCCAGTACTTC
TRBJ1-5 | . | 12 | TRBV19 | . | CASSNYNQPQHF | TGTGCCAGTAGTAATTACAATCAGCCCCAGCATTTT
TRBJ2-1 | TRBD2 | 16 | TRBV7-2 | many | CASSPKIAGDYNEQFF | TGTGCCAGCAGTCCTAAAATAGCGGGAGACTACAATGAGCAGTTCTTC
TRBJ2-7 | . | 14 | TRBV18 | few | CASSLSGEIYEQYF | TGTGCCAGCTCACTTAGTGGGGAGATCTACGAGCAGTACTTC
TRBJ2-2 | TRBD2 | 14 | TRBV10-3 | once | CAATSGTDTGELFF | TGTGCCGCGACTAGCGGGACTGACACCGGGGAGCTGTTTTTT
TRBJ1-1 | TRBD1 | 15 | TRBV6-5 | few | CASRGTGAGNTEAFF | TGTGCCAGCAGAGGGACAGGGGCGGGGAACACTGAAGCTTTCTTT
TRBJ2-5 | . | 12 | TRBV7-9 | . | CASSDVSETQYF | TGTGCCAGCAGCGACGTTAGTGAGACCCAGTACTTC
TRBJ2-5 | TRBD1 | 15 | TRBV20-1 | . | CSARGQPEHQETQYF | TGCAGTGCTAGGGGACAGCCCGAACACCAAGAGACCCAGTACTTC
TRBJ2-4 | . | 13 | TRBV11-3 | . | CASSLRGENIQYF | TGTGCCAGCAGCTTAAGGGGAGAAAACATTCAGTACTTC
TRBJ1-5 | . | 14 | TRBV20-1 | . | CSASFRGSNQPQHF | TGCAGTGCCTCGTTTCGTGGAAGCAATCAGCCCCAGCATTTT
TRBJ2-7 | TRBD2 | 14 | TRBV7-8 | . | CASSLELAAYEQYF | TGTGCCAGCAGCTTAGAACTAGCGGCCTACGAGCAGTACTTC
TRBJ1-2 | . | 15 | TRBV19 | . | CASSIIGGPNYGYTF | TGTGCCAGTAGTATCATCGGGGGCCCAAACTATGGCTACACCTTC
TRBJ2-3 | . | 14 | TRBV4-3 | many | CASSLQRELDTQYF | TGCGCCAGCAGCCTCCAGAGGGAGCTAGATACGCAGTATTTT
TRBJ1-3 | . | 16 | TRBV12-3/TRBV12-4 | . | CASSPSVGPGGNTIYF | TGTGCCAGCAGCCCCTCGGTGGGACCTGGGGGAAACACCATATATTTT
TRBJ2-1 | . | 19 | TRBV7-2 | many | CASSLRPGRVRVSYNEQFF | TGTGCCAGCAGCTTACGTCCAGGGCGGGTAAGGGTAAGCTACAATGAGCAGTTCTTC
TRBJ2-1 | . | 14 | TRBV7-9 | . | CASSLVGVVDEQFF | TGTGCCAGCAGCTTAGTCGGGGTTGTCGATGAGCAGTTCTTC
TRBJ2-7 | . | 13 | TRBV12-3/TRBV12-4 | few | CASSPTSSYEQYF | TGTGCCAGCAGCCCCACTTCGTCCTACGAGCAGTACTTC
TRBJ1-5 | . | 16 | TRBV19 | . | CASSAAGRRSNQPQHF | TGTGCCAGTAGTGCAGCGGGACGGAGGAGCAATCAGCCCCAGCATTTT
TRBJ2-7 | TRBD1 | 14 | TRBV28 | few | CASSLDRGLGEQYF | TGTGCCAGCAGTCTTGACAGGGGGCTAGGGGAGCAGTACTTC
TRBJ2-1 | TRBD1 | 15 | TRBV6-1 | . | CAGTKGTGGLFEQFF | TGTGCCGGGACGAAGGGGACAGGGGGCCTCTTTGAGCAGTTCTTC
TRBJ2-5 | TRBD2 | 14 | TRBV6-1 | . | CASSRGGTQETQYF | TGTGCCAGCAGCCGGGGGGGGACCCAAGAGACCCAGTACTTC
TRBJ2-2 | . | 17 | TRBV6-2/TRBV6-3 | . | CASSYSWGRRGTGELFF | TGTGCCAGCAGTTACTCTTGGGGGAGAAGAGGAACCGGGGAGCTGTTTTTT
TRBJ1-1 | . | 14 | TRBV19 | . | CASTIARGYRQAFF | TGTGCCAGTACCATTGCGCGGGGCTACAGGCAAGCTTTCTTT
TRBJ2-2 | . | 16 | TRBV12-3/TRBV12-4 | . | CASRGVATDYTGELFF | TGTGCCAGCAGGGGGGTAGCTACAGACTACACCGGGGAGCTGTTTTTT
TRBJ2-5 | . | 14 | TRBV4-1 | . | CASSRQLAKETQYF | TGCGCCAGCAGCCGACAACTAGCTAAAGAGACCCAGTACTTC
TRBJ1-5 | TRBD1 | 15 | TRBV12-3/TRBV12-4 | . | CASSFQGQGGQPQHF | TGTGCCAGCAGTTTCCAGGGACAGGGAGGTCAGCCCCAGCATTTT
TRBJ1-1 | . | 13 | TRBV7-6 | many | CASSLAQGTEAFF | TGTGCCAGCAGCTTAGCGCAGGGGACTGAAGCTTTCTTT
TRBJ2-1 | . | 15 | TRBV7-2 | few | CASSFSAGHYNEQFF | TGTGCCAGCAGCTTTTCCGCCGGACACTACAATGAGCAGTTCTTC
TRBJ1-2 | . | 13 | TRBV7-3 | many | CASSPPAGNGYTF | TGTGCCAGCAGCCCCCCGGCCGGGAATGGCTACACCTTC
TRBJ1-5 | . | 12 | TRBV6-2/TRBV6-3 | few | CASTLGGQPQHF | TGTGCCAGCACCCTCGGGGGTCAGCCCCAGCATTTT
TRBJ1-1 | . | 15 | TRBV14 | . | CASSQDGFRGTEAFF | TGTGCCAGCAGCCAAGATGGGTTCAGAGGCACTGAAGCTTTCTTT
TRBJ1-2 | TRBD1 | 20 | TRBV4-1 | few | CASSHSAGTGGFVSIYGYTF | TGCGCCAGCAGCCACAGCGCCGGGACAGGGGGCTTCGTAAGCATCTATGGCTACACCTTC